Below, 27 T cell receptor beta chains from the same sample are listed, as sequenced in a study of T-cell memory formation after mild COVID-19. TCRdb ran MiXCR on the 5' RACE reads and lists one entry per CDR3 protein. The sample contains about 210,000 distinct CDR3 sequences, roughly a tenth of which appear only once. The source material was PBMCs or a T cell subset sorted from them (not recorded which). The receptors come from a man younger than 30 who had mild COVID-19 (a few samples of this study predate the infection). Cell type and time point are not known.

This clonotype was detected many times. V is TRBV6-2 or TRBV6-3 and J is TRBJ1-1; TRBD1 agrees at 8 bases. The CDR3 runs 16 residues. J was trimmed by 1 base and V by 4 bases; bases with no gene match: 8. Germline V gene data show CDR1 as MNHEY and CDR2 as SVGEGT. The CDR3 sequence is CASSSGQGRGNTEAFF. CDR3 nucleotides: TGTGCCAGCAGTTCCGGACAGGGAAGGGGGAACACTGAAGCTTTCTTT.

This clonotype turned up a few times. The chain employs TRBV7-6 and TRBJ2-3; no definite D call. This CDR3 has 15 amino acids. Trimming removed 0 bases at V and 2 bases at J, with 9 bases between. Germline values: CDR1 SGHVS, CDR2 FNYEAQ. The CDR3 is CASSLAGYDTDTQYF. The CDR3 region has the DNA TGTGCCAGCAGCTTAGCTGGTTACGACACAGATACGCAGTATTTT.

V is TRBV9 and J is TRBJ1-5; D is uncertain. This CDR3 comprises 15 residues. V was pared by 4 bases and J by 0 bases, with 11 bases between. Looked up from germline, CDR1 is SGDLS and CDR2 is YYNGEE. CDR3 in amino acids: CASSPHVDSNQPQHF. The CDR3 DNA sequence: TGTGCCAGCAGCCCCCATGTGGATAGCAATCAGCCCCAGCATTTT.

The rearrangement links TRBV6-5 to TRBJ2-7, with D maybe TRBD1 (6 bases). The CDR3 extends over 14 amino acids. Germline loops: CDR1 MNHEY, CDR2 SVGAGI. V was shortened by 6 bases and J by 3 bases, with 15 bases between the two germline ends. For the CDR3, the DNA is TGTGCCAGCAGCCCGGGACAAGCTAACTACGAGCAGTACTTC. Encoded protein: CASSPGQANYEQYF.

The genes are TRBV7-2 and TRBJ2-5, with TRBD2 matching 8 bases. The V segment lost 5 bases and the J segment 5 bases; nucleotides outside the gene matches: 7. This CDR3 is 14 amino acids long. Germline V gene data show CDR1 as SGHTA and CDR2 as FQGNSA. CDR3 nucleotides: TGTGCCAGCAGCCACCCCGGCGGGGGGGAGACCCAGTACTTC. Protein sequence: CASSHPGGGETQYF.

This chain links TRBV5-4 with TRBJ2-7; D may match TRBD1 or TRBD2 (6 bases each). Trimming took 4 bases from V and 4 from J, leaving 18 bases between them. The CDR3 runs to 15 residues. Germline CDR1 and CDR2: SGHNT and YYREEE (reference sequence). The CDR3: CASSAAGVSGYEQYF. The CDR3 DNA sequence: TGTGCCAGCAGCGCTGCAGGGGTCAGCGGGTACGAGCAGTACTTC.

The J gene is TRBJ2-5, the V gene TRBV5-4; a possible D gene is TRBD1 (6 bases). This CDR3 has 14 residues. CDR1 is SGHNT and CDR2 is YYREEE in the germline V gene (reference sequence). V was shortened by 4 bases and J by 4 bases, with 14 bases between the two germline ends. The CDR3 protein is CASSPWGLGETQYF. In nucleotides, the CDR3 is TGTGCCAGCAGCCCTTGGGGGCTCGGAGAGACCCAGTACTTC.

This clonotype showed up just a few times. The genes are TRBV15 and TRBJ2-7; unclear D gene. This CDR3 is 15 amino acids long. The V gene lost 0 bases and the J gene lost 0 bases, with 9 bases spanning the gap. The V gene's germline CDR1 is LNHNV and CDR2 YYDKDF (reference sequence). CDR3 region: CATSRDYPSSYEQYV. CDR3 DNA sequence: TGTGCCACCAGCAGAGATTACCCGAGCTCCTACGAGCAGTACGTC.

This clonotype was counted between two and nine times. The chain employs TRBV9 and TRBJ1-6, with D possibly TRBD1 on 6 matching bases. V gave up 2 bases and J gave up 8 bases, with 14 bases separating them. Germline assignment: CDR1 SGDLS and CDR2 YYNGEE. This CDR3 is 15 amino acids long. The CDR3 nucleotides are TGTGCCAGCAGCGTTGGTTGGGGGGCGGATTCACCCCTCCACTTT. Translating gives CASSVGWGADSPLHF.

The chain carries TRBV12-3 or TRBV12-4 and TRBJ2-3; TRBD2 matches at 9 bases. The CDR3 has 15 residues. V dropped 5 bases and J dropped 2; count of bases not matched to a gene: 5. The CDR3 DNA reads TGTGCCAGCAGTGGGCTAGCGGGGATCACAGATACGCAGTATTTT. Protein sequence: CASSGLAGITDTQYF.

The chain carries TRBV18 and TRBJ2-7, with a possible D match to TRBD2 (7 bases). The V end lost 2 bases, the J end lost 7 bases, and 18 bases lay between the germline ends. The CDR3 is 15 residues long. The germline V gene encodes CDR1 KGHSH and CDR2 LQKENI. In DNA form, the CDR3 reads TGTGCCAGCTCACCAGGTGAGGGCGGGGGCCGGGAGCAGTACGTC. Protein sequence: CASSPGEGGGREQYV.

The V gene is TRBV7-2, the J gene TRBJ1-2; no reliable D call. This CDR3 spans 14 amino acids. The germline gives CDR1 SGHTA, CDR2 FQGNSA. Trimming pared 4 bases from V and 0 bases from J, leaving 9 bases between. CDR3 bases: TGTGCCAGCAGCTCCGACCCAGCTAACTATGGCTACACCTTC. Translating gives CASSSDPANYGYTF.

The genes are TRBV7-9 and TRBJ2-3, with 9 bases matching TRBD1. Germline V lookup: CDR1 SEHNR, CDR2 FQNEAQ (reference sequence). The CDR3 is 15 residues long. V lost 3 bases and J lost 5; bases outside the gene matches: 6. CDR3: CASSLGTGLLDTQYF. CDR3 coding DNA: TGTGCCAGCAGCTTGGGGACAGGGTTATTAGATACGCAGTATTTT.

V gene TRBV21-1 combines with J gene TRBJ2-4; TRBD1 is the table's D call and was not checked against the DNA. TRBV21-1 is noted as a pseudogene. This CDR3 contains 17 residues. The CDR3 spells CASSGGDRGDAPHIQYF. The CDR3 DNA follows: TGTGCCAGCAGCGGAGGGGACAGGGGTGATGCCCCGCACATTCAGTACTTC.

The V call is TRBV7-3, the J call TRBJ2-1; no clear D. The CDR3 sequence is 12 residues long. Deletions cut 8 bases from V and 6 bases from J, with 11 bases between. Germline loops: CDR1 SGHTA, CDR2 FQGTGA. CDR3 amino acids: CASGVPPNEQFF. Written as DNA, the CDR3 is TGTGCCAGCGGGGTTCCACCCAATGAGCAGTTCTTC.

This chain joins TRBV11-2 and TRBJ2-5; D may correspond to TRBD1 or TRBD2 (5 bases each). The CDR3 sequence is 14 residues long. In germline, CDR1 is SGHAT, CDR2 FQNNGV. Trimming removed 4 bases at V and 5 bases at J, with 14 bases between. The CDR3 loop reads CASSSGRSGETQYF. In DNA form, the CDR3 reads TGTGCCAGCAGCTCGGGACGTTCCGGGGAGACCCAGTACTTC.

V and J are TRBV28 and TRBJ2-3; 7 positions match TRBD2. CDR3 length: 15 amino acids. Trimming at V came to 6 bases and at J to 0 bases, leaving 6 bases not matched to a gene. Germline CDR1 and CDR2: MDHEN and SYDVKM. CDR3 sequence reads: CASSLGGMSTDTQYF. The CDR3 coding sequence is TGTGCCAGCAGCCTGGGAGGGATGAGCACAGATACGCAGTATTTT. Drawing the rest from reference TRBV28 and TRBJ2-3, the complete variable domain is DVKVTQSSRYLVKRTGEKVFLECVQDMDHENMFWYRQDPGLGLRLIYFSYDVKMKEKGDIPEGYSVSREKKERFSLILESASTNQTSMYLCASSLGGMSTDTQYFGPGTRLTVL.

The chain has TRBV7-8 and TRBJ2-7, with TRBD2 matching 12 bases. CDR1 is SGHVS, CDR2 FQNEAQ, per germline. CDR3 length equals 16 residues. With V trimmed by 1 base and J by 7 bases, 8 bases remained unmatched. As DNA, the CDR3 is TGTGCCAGCAGCTTAGGGCGACTAGCGGGGGACCTGGAGCAGTACGTC. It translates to CASSLGRLAGDLEQYV.

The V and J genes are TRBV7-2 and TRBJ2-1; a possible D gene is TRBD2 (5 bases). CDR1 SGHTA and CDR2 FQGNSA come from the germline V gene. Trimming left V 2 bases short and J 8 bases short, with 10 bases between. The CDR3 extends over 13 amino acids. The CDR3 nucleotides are TGTGCCAGCAGCTTAAAGGGTAGCGATGAGCAGTTCTTC. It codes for CASSLKGSDEQFF.

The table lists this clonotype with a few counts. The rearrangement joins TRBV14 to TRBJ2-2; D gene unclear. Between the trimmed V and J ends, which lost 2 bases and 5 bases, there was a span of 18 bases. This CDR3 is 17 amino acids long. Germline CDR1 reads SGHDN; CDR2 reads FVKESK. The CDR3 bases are TGTGCCAGCAGCCAATACGGCCTCAGAGCACCGACCGGGGAGCTGTTTTTT. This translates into CASSQYGLRAPTGELFF.

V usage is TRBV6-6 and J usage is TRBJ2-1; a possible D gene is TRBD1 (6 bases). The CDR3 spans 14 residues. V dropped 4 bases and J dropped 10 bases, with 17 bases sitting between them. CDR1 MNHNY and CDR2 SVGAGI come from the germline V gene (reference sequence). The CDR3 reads CASSSGTTGREQFF. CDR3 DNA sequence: TGTGCCAGCAGTTCCGGGACGACAGGACGGGAGCAGTTCTTC.

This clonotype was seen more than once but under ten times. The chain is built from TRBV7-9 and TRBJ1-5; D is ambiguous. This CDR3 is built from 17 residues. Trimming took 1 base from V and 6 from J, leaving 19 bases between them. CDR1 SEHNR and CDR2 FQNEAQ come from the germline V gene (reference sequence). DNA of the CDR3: TGTGCCAGCAGCTTAGAAACTAGGCAGGCGCGGGGTCAGCCCCAGCATTTT. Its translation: CASSLETRQARGQPQHF.

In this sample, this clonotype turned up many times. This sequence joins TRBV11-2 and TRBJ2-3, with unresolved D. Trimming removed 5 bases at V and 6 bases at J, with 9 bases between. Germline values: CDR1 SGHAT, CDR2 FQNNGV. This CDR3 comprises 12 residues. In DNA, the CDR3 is TGTGCCAGCAGCCGCAATAGGGATACGCAGTATTTT. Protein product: CASSRNRDTQYF.

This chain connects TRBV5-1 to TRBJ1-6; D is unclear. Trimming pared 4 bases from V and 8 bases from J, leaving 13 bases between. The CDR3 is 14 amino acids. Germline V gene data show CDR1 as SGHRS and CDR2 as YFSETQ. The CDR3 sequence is CASSPGRSDSPLHF. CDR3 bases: TGCGCCAGCAGCCCGGGCAGGTCAGATTCACCCCTCCACTTT.

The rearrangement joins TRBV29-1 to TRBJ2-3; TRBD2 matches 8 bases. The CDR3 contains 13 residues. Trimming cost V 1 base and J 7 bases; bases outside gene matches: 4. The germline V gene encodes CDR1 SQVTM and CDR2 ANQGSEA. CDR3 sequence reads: CSVEGTSKYTQYF. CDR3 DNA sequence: TGCAGCGTTGAAGGGACTAGCAAATATACGCAGTATTTT.

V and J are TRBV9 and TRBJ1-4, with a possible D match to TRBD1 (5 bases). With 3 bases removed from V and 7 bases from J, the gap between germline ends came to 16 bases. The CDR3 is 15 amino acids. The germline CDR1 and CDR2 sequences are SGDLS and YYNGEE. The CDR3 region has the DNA TGTGCCAGCAGCGCACAAGTGGGGGAAAGTGAAAAACTGTTTTTT. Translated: CASSAQVGESEKLFF.

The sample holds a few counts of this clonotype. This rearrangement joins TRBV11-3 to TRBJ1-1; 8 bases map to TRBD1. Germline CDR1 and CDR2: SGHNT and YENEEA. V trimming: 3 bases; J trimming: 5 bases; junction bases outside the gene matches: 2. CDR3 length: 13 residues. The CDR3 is CASSFDRGTEAFF. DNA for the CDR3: TGTGCCAGCAGCTTCGACAGGGGTACTGAAGCTTTCTTT.